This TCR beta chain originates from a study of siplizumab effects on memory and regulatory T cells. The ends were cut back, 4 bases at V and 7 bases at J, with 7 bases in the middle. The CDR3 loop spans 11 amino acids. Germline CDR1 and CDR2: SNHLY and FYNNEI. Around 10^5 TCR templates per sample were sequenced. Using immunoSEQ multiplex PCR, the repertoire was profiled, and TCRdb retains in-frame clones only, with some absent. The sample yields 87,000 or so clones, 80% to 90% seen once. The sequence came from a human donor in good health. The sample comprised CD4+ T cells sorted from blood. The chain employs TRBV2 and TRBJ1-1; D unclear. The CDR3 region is CASSGTIEAFF. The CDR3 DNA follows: TGTGCCAGCAGTGGGACGATTGAAGCTTTCTTT.